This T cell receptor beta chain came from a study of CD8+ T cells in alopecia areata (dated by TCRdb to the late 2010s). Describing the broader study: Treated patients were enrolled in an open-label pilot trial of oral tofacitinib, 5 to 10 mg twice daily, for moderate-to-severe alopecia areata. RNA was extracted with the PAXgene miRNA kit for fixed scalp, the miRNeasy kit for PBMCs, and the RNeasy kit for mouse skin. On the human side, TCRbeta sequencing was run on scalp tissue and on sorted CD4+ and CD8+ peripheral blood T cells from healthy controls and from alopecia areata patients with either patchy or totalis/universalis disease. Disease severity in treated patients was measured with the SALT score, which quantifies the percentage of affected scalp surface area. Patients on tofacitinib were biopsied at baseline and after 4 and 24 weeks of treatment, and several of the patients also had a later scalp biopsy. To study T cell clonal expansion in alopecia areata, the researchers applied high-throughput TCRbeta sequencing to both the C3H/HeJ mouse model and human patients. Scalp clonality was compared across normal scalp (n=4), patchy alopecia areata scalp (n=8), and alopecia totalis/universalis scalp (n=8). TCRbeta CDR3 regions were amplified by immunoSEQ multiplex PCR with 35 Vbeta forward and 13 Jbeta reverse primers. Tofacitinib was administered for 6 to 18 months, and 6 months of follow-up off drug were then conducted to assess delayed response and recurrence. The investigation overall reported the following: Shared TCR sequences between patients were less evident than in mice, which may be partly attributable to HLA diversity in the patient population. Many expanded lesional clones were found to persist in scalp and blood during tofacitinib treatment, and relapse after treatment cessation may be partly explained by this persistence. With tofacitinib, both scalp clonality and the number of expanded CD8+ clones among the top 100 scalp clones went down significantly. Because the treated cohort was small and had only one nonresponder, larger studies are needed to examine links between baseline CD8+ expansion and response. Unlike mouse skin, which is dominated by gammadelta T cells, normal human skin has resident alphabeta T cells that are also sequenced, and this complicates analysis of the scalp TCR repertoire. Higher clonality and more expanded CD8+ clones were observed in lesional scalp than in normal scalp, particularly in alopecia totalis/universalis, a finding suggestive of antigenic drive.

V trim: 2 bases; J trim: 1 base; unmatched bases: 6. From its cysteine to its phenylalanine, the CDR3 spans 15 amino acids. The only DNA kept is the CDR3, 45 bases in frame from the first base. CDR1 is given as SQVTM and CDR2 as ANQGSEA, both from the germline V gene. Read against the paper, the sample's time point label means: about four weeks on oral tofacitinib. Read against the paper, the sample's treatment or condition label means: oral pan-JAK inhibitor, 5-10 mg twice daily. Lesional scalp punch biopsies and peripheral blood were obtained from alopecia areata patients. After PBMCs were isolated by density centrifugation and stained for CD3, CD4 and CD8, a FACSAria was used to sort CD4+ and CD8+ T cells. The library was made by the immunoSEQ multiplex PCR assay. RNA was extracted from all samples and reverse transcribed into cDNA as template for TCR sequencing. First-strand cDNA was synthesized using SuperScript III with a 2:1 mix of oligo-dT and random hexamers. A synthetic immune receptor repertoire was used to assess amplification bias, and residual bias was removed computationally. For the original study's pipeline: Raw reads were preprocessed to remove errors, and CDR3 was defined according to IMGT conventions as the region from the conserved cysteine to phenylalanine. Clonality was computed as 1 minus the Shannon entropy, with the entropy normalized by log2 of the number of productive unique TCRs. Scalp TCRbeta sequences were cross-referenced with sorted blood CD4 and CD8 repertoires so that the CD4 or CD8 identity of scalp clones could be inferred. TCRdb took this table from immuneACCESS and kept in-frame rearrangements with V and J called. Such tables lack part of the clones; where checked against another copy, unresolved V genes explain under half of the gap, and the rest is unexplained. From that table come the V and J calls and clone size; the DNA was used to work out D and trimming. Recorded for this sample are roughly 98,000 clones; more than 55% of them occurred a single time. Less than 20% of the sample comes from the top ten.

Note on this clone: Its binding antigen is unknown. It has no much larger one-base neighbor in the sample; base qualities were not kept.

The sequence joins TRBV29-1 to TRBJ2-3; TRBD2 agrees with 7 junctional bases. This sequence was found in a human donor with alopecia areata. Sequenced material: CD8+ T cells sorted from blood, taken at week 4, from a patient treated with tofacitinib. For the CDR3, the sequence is CSVEHQRGRTDTQYF. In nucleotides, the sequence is TGCAGCGTTGAACACCAGCGGGGCCGCACAGATACGCAGTATTTT.